The clone carrying this TCR beta chain was seen once. The antigen remains undetermined. The source of the sample is a study of CD8 T cells in Susac syndrome. Study-wide background: Sequencing included Susac syndrome patients, over five of them with active disease and roughly 8 in remission.

Peripheral blood CD8+ and CD4+ T cells were profiled by TCR beta sequencing. After extraction with the RNeasy kit, about 0.5 to 1 ug of the RNA was reverse transcribed using random hexamers. The authors amplified TCR beta CDR3 across 54 Vbeta and 13 Jbeta using immunoSEQ multiplex PCR. TCRdb re-derived calls from the immunoSEQ multiplex PCR reads in MiXCR, one entry per CDR3 protein. Of about 75,000 distinct CDR3 sequences listed, around 94% are singletons. Regarding the study as a whole: In total CD8+ repertoires, sixteen Susac-specific public clones were detected, and CD8+ TEMRA repertoires contained five.

With V trimmed by 0 bases and J by 0 bases, 1 base remained unmatched. From germline, CDR1 is SEHNR and CDR2 FQNEAQ (reference sequence). CDR3 length: 15 amino acids. The TCR originated in a human donor with Susac syndrome. The rearrangement links TRBV7-9 to TRBJ2-5; 7 nucleotides line up with TRBD2. What was sequenced was CD8+ T cells from PBMCs. CDR3 sequence: CASSLAGRDQETQYF. The CDR3 DNA sequence: TGTGCCAGCAGCTTAGCGGGGAGGGACCAAGAGACCCAGTACTTC. The full variable domain, rest sourced from reference TRBV7-9 and TRBJ2-5, is DTGVSQNPRHKITKRGQNVTFRCDPISEHNRLYWYRQTLGQGPEFLTYFQNEAQLEKSRLLSDRFSAERPKGSFSTLEIQRTEQGDSAMYLCASSLAGRDQETQYFGPGTRLLVL.